The 14 T cell receptor beta chains below come from one sample, sequenced in a study of blood T cell repertoires in COVID-19. Repertoires were generated with immunoSEQ multiplex PCR, while TCRdb's copy carries only in-frame clones and drops some. The sample yields a few hundred thousand clones, approximately 89% seen once. The sample consisted of peripheral blood. The receptors here all came from a woman in her thirties with COVID-19, enrolled during active disease.

This clone was detected once. The chain has TRBV4-1 and TRBJ2-7, with 12 positions matching TRBD2. V gave up 2 bases and J gave up 3 bases; unmatched junction bases: 2. This CDR3 region has 15 residues. In germline, CDR1 is MGHRA, CDR2 YSYEKL. The CDR3 DNA is TGCGCCAGCAGCCAACTAGCGGGAGGGATCTACGAGCAGTACTTC. Amino acid sequence: CASSQLAGGIYEQYF.

V usage is TRBV3-1 (or the pseudogene TRBV3-2) and J usage is TRBJ2-1; 8 bases agree with TRBD2. The germline V gene encodes CDR1 LGHDT and CDR2 YNNKEL (reference sequence). The CDR3 totals 16 residues. The trim removed 0 bases at V and 4 bases at J, leaving 5 bases unmatched. The CDR3: CASSQEPGLEYNEQFF. The CDR3 nucleotides are TGTGCCAGCAGCCAAGAACCGGGACTAGAGTACAATGAGCAGTTCTTC.

V is TRBV28 and J is TRBJ1-4; D is perhaps TRBD1 (6 bases). The CDR3 runs 15 residues. Trimming cost V 3 bases and J 6 bases, with 14 bases left between them. Germline loops: CDR1 MDHEN, CDR2 SYDVKM. The CDR3: CASSFLQGSDEKLFF. The CDR3 DNA is TGTGCCAGCAGTTTCCTCCAGGGGTCCGATGAAAAACTGTTTTTT.

The chain couples TRBV18 to TRBJ1-3; D is uncertain. The CDR3 loop spans 16 amino acids. The germline V gene has CDR1 KGHSH and CDR2 LQKENI. V gave up 2 bases and J gave up 0 bases, with 11 bases separating them. CDR3 DNA: TGTGCCAGCTCACCAATGACACCGATCTCTGGAAACACCATATATTTT. Translation: CASSPMTPISGNTIYF.

This clone was seen just once. The same CDR3 arises from other DNA sequences in this sample as well. This chain connects TRBV15 to TRBJ2-1; 9 bases line up with TRBD1. CDR3 length equals 15 residues. Germline values: CDR1 LNHNV, CDR2 YYDKDF (reference sequence). V shed 3 bases and J 4 bases; nucleotides not matched to a gene: 4. This chain's CDR3 is CATSRGGQGYNEQFF. In DNA form, the CDR3 reads TGTGCCACCAGCAGGGGTGGACAGGGGTACAATGAGCAGTTCTTC. The full variable domain, in which reference TRBV15 and TRBJ2-1 provide the parts outside the CDR3, is DAMVIQNPRYQVTQFGKPVTLSCSQTLNHNVMYWYQQKSSQAPKLLFHYYDKDFNNEADTPDNFQSRRPNTSFCFLDIRSPGLGDTAMYLCATSRGGQGYNEQFFGPGTRLTVL.

The V and J genes are TRBV6-6 and TRBJ2-1; D may be TRBD1 (6 bases). Trimming removed 6 bases from V and 3 bases from J, with 15 bases in between. Germline CDR1 and CDR2: MNHNY and SVGAGI (reference sequence). This CDR3 contains 15 residues. CDR3 bases: TGTGCCAGCAGCCCCGCCAGGGGCCTCTACAATGAGCAGTTCTTC. It is translated as CASSPARGLYNEQFF.

The V and J genes are TRBV18 and TRBJ1-2; no reliable D call. Germline values: CDR1 KGHSH, CDR2 LQKENI. The V end lost 3 bases, the J end lost 0 bases, and 14 bases lay between the germline ends. This CDR3 is 16 amino acids long. The CDR3 coding sequence is TGTGCCAGCTCACCCGGTGGAGGCGGCGCTAACTATGGCTACACCTTC. This translates into CASSPGGGGANYGYTF.

The chain couples TRBV15 to TRBJ2-6; 7 bases are a match to TRBD1. The CDR3 totals 18 residues. From germline, CDR1 is LNHNV and CDR2 YYDKDF (reference sequence). Germline trimming cut 0 bases from V and 3 bases from J; bases unmatched to any gene: 8. The CDR3 loop is CATSRDQGVSFGANVLTF. The DNA of the CDR3 is TGTGCCACCAGCAGAGATCAGGGGGTTTCCTTTGGGGCCAACGTCCTGACTTTC.

In this sample, this clone turned up once. V usage is TRBV28 and J usage is TRBJ2-2, with TRBD2 identical over 11 bases. Losses at the gene ends were 4 bases for V and 3 bases for J; bases not matched to a gene: 19. Germline values: CDR1 MDHEN, CDR2 SYDVKM. CDR3 length equals 21 residues. The CDR3 sequence: CASSSLSGHSGRAWYTGELFF. In DNA, the CDR3 is TGTGCCAGCAGTTCACTCTCGGGTCATAGCGGGAGGGCGTGGTACACCGGGGAGCTGTTTTTT.

V is TRBV19 and J is TRBJ2-5, with 8 bases matching TRBD1. CDR1 and CDR2 from the germline V gene are LNHDA and SQIVND (reference sequence). Losses at the gene ends were 5 bases for V and 7 bases for J; bases not matched to a gene: 9. The CDR3 has 14 residues. DNA of the CDR3: TGTGCCAGTAGTCCACAGGGGACAGGAGGGACCCAGTACTTC. It is translated as CASSPQGTGGTQYF. The variable domain in full, with the rest retrieved from reference TRBV19 and TRBJ2-5, is DGGITQSPKYLFRKEGQNVTLSCEQNLNHDAMYWYRQDPGQGLRLIYYSQIVNDFQKGDIAEGYSVSREKKESFPLTVTSAQKNPTAFYLCASSPQGTGGTQYFGPGTRLLVL.

The chain couples TRBV27 to TRBJ2-7; D is possibly TRBD1 (5 bases). The CDR3 has 11 amino acids. Germline loops: CDR1 MNHEY, CDR2 SMNVEV (reference sequence). Trimming took 8 bases from V and 7 from J, leaving 12 bases between them. Here the CDR3 reads CASANRREQYF. CDR3 bases: TGTGCCAGCGCGAACAGGAGAGAGCAGTACTTC.

This chain links TRBV15 with TRBJ2-4, with TRBD2 identical over 12 bases. Germline V gene data show CDR1 as LNHNV and CDR2 as YYDKDF (reference sequence). The ends lost 5 bases at V and 1 base at J; junction bases unmatched: 3. This CDR3 has 16 amino acids. In DNA form, the CDR3 reads TGTGCCACCAGCCACCTAGCGGGAGGGGCCAAAAACATTCAGTACTTC. Its protein is CATSHLAGGAKNIQYF.

J is TRBJ1-4 and V is TRBV5-4, with 8 bases lining up with TRBD1. The germline V gene encodes CDR1 SGHNT and CDR2 YYREEE (reference sequence). The CDR3 is 15 amino acids. The ends lost 0 bases at V and 4 bases at J; junction bases unmatched: 2. CDR3 DNA: TGTGCCAGCAGCTTGGGGACAGGGAATAATGAAAAACTGTTTTTT. Residues: CASSLGTGNNEKLFF.

The chain uses TRBV6-2 or TRBV6-3 and TRBJ2-5; D may be TRBD1 (6 bases). The CDR3 has 16 amino acids. Trimming pared 2 bases from V and 0 bases from J, leaving 13 bases between. Germline V CDR1 and CDR2: MNHEY, SVGEGT. The CDR3, as DNA: TGTGCCAGCAGTTACGAGGGGGACAAGTACCAAGAGACCCAGTACTTC. Its protein is CASSYEGDKYQETQYF.